Given below is one T cell receptor beta chain in context. This sample was included in a study of T cell changes during pregnancy in multiple sclerosis. The V segment lost 3 bases and the J segment 2 bases; nucleotides outside the gene matches: 8. This CDR3 comprises 16 residues. Germline V gives CDR1 SGHVS, CDR2 FNYEAQ. Generated by immunoSEQ multiplex PCR, the TCRdb table keeps only in-frame clones and is missing some. This table has 20,000 to 25,000 clones, roughly 90% appearing once. The sequence was obtained from a female donor in good health, enrolled as a control in a pregnancy study. This sequence joins TRBV7-6 and TRBJ2-5, with 8 bases aligning to TRBD1. The sequencing here drew on CD8+ T cells from peripheral blood mononuclear cells, taken in the first trimester of pregnancy. CDR3 loop: CASSFSSGTGQETQYF. DNA of the CDR3: TGTGCCAGCAGCTTCTCATCAGGGACAGGACAAGAGACCCAGTACTTC.